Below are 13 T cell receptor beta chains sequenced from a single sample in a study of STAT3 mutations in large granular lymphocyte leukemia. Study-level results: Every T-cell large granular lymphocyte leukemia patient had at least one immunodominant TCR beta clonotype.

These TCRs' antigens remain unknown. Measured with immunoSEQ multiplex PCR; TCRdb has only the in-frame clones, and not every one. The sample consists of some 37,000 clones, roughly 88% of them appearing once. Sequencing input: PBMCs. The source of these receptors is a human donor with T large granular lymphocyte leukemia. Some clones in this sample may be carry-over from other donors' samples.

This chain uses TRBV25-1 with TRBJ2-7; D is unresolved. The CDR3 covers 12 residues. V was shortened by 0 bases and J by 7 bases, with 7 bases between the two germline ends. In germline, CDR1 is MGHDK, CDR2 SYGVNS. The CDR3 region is CASSEYAVEQYV. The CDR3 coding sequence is TGTGCCAGCAGTGAATATGCAGTGGAGCAGTACGTC.

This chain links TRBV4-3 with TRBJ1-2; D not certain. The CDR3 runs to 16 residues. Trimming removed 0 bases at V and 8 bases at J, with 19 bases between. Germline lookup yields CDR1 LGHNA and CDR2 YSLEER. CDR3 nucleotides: TGCGCCAGCAGCCAAGATGACGGCTCCCGATCTCGGGGCTACACCTTC. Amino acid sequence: CASSQDDGSRSRGYTF.

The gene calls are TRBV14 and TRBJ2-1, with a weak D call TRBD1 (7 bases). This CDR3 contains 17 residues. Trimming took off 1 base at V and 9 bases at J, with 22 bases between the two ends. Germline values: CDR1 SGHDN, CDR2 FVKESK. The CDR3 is CASSQVGGGTRGSEQFF. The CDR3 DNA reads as TGTGCCAGCAGCCAAGTAGGAGGGGGCACCAGGGGTAGTGAGCAGTTCTTC.

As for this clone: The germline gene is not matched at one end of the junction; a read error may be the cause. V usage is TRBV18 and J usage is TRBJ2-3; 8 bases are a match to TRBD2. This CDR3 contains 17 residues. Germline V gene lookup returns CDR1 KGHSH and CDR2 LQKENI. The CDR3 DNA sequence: TGTGCCAGCTCTCCACTCCCCCTAGCGGGTTTGTCGGATACGCAGTATTTT. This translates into CASSPLPLAGLSDTQYF. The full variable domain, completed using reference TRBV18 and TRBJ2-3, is NAGVMQNPRHLVRRRGQEARLRCSPMKGHSHVYWYRQLPEEGLKFMVYLQKENIIDESGMPKERFSAEFPKEGPSILRIQQVVRGDSAAYFCASSPLPLAGLSDTQYFGPGTRLTVL.

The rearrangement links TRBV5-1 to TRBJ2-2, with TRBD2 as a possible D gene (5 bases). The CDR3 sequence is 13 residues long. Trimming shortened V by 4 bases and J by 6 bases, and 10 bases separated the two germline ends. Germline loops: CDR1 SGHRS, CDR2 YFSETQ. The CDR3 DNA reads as TGCGCCAGCAGCCGGGGAAGTCCCGGGGAGCTGTTTTTT. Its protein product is CASSRGSPGELFF.

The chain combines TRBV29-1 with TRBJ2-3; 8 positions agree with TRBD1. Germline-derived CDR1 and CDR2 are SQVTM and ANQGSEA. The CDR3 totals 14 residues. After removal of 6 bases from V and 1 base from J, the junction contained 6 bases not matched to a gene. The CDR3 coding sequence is TGCAGCGTGAGGACGGGACAGGGCACAGATACGCAGTATTTT. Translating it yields CSVRTGQGTDTQYF.

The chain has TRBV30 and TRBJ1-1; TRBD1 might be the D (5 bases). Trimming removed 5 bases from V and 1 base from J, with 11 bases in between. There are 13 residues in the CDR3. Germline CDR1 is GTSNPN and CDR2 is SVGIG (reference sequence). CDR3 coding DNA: TGTGCCTGGGGTGGGACGGCGAACACTGAAGCTTTCTTT. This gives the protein CAWGGTANTEAFF.

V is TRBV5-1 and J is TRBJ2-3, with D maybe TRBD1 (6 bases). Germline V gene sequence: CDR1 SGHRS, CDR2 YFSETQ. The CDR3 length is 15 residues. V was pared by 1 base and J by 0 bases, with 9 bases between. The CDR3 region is CASSLRTESTDTQYF. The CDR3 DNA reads TGCGCCAGCAGCTTGCGGACAGAAAGCACAGATACGCAGTATTTT.

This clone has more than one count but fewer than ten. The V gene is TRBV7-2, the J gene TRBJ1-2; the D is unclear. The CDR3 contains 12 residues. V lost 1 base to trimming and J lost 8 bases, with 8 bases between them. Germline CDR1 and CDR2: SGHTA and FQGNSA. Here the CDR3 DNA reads TGTGCCAGCAGCTTAGGGACTAAAGGCTACACCTTC. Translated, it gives CASSLGTKGYTF.

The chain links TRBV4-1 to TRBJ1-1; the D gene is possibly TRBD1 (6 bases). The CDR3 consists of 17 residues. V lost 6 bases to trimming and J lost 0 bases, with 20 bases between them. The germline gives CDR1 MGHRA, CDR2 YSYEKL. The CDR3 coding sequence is TGCGCCAGCAGTAACCCGACCGCGGGGACATTGAACACTGAAGCTTTCTTT. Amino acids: CASSNPTAGTLNTEAFF.

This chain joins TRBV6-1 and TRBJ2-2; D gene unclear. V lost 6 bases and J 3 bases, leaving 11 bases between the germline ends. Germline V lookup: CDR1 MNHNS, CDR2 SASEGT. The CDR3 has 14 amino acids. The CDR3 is CASRRNQHTGELFF. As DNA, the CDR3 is TGTGCCAGCAGACGAAACCAGCACACCGGGGAGCTGTTTTTT.

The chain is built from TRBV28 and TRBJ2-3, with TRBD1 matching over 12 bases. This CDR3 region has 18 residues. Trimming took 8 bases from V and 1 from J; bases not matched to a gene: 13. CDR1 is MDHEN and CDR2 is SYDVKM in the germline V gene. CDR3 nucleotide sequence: TGTGCCAGCGGACCGTCACCGGGACAGGGGGCTGGCACAGATACGCAGTATTTT. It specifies CASGPSPGQGAGTDTQYF.

As DNA, the CDR3 is TGTGCCAGCCAATGGGGCGGCGAGCAGTACGTC. Amino acids: CASQWGGEQYV. V is TRBV28 and J is TRBJ2-7; perhaps TRBD1 as D (5 bases). The CDR3 covers 11 residues. Germline CDR1 MDHEN, CDR2 SYDVKM. V shed 8 bases and J shed 6 bases, with 11 bases lying between them.